These 7 T cell receptor beta chains were all obtained from the same sample, sequenced in a study of graft-versus-host responses after intestinal transplantation. The antigens for these receptors are not known. Data came from immunoSEQ multiplex PCR; TCRdb stores just in-frame clones and leaves some out. The sample has approximately 93,000 clones, roughly 92% seen once. The sequences come from unstimulated CD8+ T cells sorted from spleen or lymph node cells, collected before transplant. These receptors all come from a human donor who was the organ donor for an intestinal transplant.

The V gene is TRBV11-2, the J gene TRBJ2-3; D is perhaps TRBD2 (7 bases). Trimming removed 3 bases from V and 3 bases from J, with 16 bases in between. The length of the CDR3 is 16 residues. From germline, CDR1 is SGHAT and CDR2 FQNNGV. The CDR3 reads CASSFIVGGPTDTQYF. CDR3 coding DNA: TGTGCCAGCAGCTTTATCGTCGGGGGGCCAACAGATACGCAGTATTTT.

This clone was detected only a few times. The rearrangement uses TRBV30 and TRBJ1-3; TRBD1 aligns across 7 bases. J gave up 2 bases and V 0 bases, and 13 bases lay outside the gene matches. CDR3 size: 18 residues. In germline, CDR1 is GTSNPN, CDR2 SVGIG (reference sequence). CDR3 in DNA: TGTGCCTGGAGTGTCCCATCTCCCGGGACAGCAACTGGAAACACCATATATTTT. It is translated as CAWSVPSPGTATGNTIYF.

This rearrangement joins TRBV13 to TRBJ2-2; maybe TRBD1 (6 bases). The germline V gene encodes CDR1 PRHDT and CDR2 FYEKMQ (reference sequence). There are 16 residues in the CDR3. V lost 2 bases and J lost 2, with 12 bases in between. Written as DNA, the CDR3 is TGTGCCAGCAGCTTATTTTCCGGGACAAACACCGGGGAGCTGTTTTTT. Translated: CASSLFSGTNTGELFF.

DNA for the CDR3: TGTGCCAGCAGTTCTTTTAAGGGAGCGCGCAAAAACATTCAGTACTTC. This gives the protein CASSSFKGARKNIQYF. This chain uses TRBV28 with TRBJ2-4; TRBD2 might be the D (5 bases). The germline CDR1 and CDR2 sequences are MDHEN and SYDVKM. V lost 4 bases to trimming and J lost 3 bases, with 16 bases between them. The CDR3 consists of 16 residues.

The chain carries TRBV7-6 and TRBJ2-5, with 10 bases matching TRBD2. Germline CDR1 SGHVS, CDR2 FNYEAQ. V shed 5 bases, J shed 2 bases, and the junction held 8 bases outside the gene matches. The CDR3 spans 16 residues. For the CDR3, the DNA is TGTGCCAGCAGCCCCCAAGCGGGAGGGCCACAAGAGACCCAGTACTTC. Translation gives CASSPQAGGPQETQYF.

The chain is built from TRBV5-1 and TRBJ2-3; 7 bases are a match to TRBD1. The CDR3 runs to 16 residues. J gave up 5 bases and V 4 bases, and 13 bases lay outside the gene matches. Germline CDR1 and CDR2: SGHRS and YFSETQ. The CDR3 DNA follows: TGCGCCAGCAGCAAGGCCGGGTCCGCAGGGGGAGATACGCAGTATTTT. Protein product: CASSKAGSAGGDTQYF.

V usage is TRBV5-6 and J usage is TRBJ2-5, with 8 bases fitting TRBD2. Trimming took 1 base from V and 2 from J; bases not matched to a gene: 16. Germline V gene data show CDR1 as SGHDT and CDR2 as YYEEEE. The CDR3 covers 19 residues. In DNA, the CDR3 is TGTGCCAGCAGCTTGTGGCTCTCCGGGGGGGAACCCTCACAAGAGACCCAGTACTTC. It translates to CASSLWLSGGEPSQETQYF.